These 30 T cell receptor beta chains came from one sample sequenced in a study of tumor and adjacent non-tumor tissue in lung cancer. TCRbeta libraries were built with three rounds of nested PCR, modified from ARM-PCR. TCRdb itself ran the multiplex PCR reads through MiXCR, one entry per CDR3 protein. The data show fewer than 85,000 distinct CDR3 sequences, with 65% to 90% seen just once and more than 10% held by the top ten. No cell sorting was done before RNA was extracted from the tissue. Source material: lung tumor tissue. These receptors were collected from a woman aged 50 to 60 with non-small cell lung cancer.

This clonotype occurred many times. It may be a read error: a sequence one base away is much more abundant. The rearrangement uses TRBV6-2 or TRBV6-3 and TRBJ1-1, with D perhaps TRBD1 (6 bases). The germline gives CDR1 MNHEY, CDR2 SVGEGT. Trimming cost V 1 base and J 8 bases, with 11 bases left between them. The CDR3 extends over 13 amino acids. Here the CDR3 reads CASSYYDTGEAFF. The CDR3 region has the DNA TGTGCCAGCAGTTACTACGACACAGGGGAAGCTTTCTTT.

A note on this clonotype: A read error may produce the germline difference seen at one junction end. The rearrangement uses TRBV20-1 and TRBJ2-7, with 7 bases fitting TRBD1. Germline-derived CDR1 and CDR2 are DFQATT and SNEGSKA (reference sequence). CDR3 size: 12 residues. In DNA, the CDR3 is TGCAATGCTACGGGACAGTGGTACGAGCAGTACTTC. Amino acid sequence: CNATGQWYEQYF.

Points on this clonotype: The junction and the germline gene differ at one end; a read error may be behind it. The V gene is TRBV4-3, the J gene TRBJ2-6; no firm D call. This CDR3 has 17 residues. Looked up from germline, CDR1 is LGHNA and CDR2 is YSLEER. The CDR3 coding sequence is TGCTCCAGCAGCCAAGACGCAGGTTTATATGGGGCCAACGTCCTGACTTTC. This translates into CSSSQDAGLYGANVLTF.

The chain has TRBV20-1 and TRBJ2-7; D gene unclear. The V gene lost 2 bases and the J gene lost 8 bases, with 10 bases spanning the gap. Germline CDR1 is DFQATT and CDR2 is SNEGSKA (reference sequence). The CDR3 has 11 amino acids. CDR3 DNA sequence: TGCAGTGCTAGAAGTCCCGTCAAGCAGTACTTC. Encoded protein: CSARSPVKQYF.

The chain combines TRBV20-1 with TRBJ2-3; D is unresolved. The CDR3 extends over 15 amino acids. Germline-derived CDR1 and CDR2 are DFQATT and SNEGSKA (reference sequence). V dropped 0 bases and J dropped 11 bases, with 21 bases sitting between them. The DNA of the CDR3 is TGCAGTGCTAGAGATTCGAGCAGTAGCACAAATATGCAGTATTTT. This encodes CSARDSSSSTNMQYF.

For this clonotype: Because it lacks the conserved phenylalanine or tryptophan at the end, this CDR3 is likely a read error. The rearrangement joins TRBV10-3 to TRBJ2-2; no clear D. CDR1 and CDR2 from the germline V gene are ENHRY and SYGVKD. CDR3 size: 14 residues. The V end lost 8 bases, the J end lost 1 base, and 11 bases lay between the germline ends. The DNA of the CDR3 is TGTGCCATCGGAACTACCGGGAACACCGGGGAGCTGTTTTTG. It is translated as CAIGTTGNTGELFL.

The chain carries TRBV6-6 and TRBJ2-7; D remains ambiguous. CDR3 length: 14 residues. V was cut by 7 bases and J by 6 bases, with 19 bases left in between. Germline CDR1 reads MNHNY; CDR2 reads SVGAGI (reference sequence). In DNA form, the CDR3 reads TGTGCCAGCATCCAAAGGTTAGCAGTCTGCGAGCAGTACTTC. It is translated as CASIQRLAVCEQYF.

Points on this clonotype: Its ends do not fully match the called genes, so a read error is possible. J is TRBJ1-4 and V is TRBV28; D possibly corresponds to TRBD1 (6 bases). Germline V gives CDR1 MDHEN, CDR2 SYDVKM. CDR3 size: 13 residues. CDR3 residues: CASRGGTNEKLFF. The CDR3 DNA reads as TGTGCCAGTAGAGGGGGAACTAATGAAAAACTCTTTTTT.

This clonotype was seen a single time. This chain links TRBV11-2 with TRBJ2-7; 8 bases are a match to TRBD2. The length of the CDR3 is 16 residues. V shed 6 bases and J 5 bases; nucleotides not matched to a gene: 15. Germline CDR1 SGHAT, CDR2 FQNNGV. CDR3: CASRLGGLALSDEQYF. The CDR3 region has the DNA TGTGCCAGCAGGCTAGGAGGACTAGCTCTCTCGGACGAGCAGTACTTC.

In DNA, the CDR3 is TGTGCCAGTAGAGGGACAAGGGATTCACCCCTCCACTTT. Translated: CASRGTRDSPLHF. The rearrangement links TRBV6-5 to TRBJ1-6, with D possibly matching TRBD1 (6 bases). CDR3 length: 13 amino acids. V lost 9 bases, J lost 8 bases, and 14 bases lay in between. Germline-derived CDR1 and CDR2 are MNHEY and SVGAGI.

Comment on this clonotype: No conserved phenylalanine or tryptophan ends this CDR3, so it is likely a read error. DNA of the CDR3: TGCAGTGCTAATGTCGGGCATGGTGAAAAACTGTTTTCT. Its protein product is CSANVGHGEKLFS. The V gene is TRBV20-1, the J gene TRBJ1-4; D is unresolved. The CDR3 runs to 13 residues. CDR1 and CDR2 (germline): DFQATT, SNEGSKA (reference sequence). Between the trimmed V and J ends, which lost 4 bases and 7 bases, there was a span of 13 bases.

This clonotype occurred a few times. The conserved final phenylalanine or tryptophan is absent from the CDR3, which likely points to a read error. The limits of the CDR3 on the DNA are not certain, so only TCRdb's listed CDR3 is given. CDR3 region: CASSANEAPNYGYTL. The V call is TRBV11-2, the J call TRBJ1-2. The CDR3 extends over 15 residues, inclusive of both ends. Germline CDR1 reads SGHAT; CDR2 reads FQNNGV.

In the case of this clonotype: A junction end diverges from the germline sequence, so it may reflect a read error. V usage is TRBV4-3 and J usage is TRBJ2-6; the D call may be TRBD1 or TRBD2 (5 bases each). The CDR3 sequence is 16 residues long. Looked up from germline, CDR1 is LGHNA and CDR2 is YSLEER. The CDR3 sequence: CASSQETTSGANVLNF. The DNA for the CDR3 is TGCGCTAGCAGCCAAGAGACTACCTCTGGGGCCAACGTCCTGAATTTC.

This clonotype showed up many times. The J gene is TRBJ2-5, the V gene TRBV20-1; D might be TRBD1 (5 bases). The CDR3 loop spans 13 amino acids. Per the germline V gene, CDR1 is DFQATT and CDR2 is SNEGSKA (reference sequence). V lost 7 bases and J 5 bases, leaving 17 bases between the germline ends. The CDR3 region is CSGLQEPMETQYF. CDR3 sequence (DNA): TGCAGTGGGTTACAGGAACCCATGGAGACCCAGTACTTC.

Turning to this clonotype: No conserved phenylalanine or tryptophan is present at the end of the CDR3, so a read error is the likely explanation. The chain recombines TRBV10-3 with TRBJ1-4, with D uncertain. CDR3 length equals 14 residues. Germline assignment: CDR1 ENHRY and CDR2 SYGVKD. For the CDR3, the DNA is TGTGCAATCAGTGAGGGCGTAACTAATGAAAAACTGTTTTAT. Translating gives CAISEGVTNEKLFY.

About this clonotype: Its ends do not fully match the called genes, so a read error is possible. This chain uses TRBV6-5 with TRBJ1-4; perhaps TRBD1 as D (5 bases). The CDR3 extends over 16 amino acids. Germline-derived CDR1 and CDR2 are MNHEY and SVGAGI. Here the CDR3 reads CASRDRTWPTNEKVFF. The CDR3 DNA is TGTGCTAGCAGGGACCGGACATGGCCAACTAATGAAAAAGTGTTTTTT.

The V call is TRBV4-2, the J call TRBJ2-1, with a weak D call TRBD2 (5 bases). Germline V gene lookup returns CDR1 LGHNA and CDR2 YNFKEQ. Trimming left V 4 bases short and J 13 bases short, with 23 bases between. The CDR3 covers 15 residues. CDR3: CASSPPTTGYIEQFF. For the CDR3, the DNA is TGTGCCAGCAGCCCACCCACGACGGGGTACATTGAACAGTTCTTC.

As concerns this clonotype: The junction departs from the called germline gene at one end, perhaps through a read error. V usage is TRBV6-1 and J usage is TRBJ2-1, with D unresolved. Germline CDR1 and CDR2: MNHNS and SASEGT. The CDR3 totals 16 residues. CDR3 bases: TGTGCCAGCAAGAGTCTAACATGGTCCTTTGTGGATGAGCAGATCTTC. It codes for CASKSLTWSFVDEQIF.

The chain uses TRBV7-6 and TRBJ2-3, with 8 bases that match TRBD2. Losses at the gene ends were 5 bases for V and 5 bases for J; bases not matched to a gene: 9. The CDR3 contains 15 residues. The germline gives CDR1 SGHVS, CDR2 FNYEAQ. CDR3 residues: CASSPHGRAGDTQYF. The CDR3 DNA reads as TGTGCCAGCAGCCCCCACGGGAGGGCAGGAGATACGCAGTATTTT.

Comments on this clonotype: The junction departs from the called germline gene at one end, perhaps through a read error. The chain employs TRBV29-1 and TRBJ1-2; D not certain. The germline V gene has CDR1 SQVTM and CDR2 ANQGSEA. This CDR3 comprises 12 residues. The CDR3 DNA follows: TGCACCGTTGAGTTGTCCAATTATGGCTACACCTTC. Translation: CTVELSNYGYTF.

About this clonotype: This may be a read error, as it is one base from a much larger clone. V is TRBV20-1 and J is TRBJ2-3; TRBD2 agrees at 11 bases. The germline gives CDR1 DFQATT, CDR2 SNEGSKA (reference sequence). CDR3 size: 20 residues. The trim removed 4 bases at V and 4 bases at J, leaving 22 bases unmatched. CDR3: CSATGGLGLAALRAADTQYF. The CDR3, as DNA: TGCAGTGCTACAGGAGGGTTGGGACTAGCGGCCCTCCGGGCCGCAGATACGCAGTATTTT.

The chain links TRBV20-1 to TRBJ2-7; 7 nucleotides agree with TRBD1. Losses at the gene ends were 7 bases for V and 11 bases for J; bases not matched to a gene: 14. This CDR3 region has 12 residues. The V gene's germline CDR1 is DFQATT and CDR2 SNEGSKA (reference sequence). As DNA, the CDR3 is TGCAGTGTCACCGGACAGGTGAAGGAGAAGTACTTC. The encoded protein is CSVTGQVKEKYF.

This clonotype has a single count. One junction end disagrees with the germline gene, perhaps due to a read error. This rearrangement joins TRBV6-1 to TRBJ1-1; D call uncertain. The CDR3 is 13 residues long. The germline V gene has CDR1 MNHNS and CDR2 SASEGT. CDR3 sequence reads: CDSSVQRDTEAFF. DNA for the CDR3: TGTGACAGCAGTGTACAGAGAGACACTGAAGCTTTCTTC.

The CDR3 nucleotides read TGTGTCAGGAAGAGCCTAACAGGGTCATTTGTGGATGAGCAGTTCTTC. Amino acid sequence: CVRKSLTGSFVDEQFF. V usage is TRBV6-1 and J usage is TRBJ2-1; perhaps TRBD1 as D (6 bases). The CDR3 spans 16 residues. The germline gives CDR1 MNHNS, CDR2 SASEGT.

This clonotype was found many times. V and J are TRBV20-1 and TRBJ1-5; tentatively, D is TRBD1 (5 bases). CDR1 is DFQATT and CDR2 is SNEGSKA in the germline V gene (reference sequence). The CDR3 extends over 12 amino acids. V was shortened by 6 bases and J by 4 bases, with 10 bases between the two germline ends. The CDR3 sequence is CSAKGFNQPQHF. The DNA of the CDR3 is TGCAGTGCGAAGGGGTTTAATCAGCCCCAGCATTTT.

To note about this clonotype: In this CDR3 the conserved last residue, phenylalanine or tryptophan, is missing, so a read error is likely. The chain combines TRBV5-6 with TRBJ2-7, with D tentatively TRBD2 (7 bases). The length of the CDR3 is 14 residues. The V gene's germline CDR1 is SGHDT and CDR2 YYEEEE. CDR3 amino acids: CATSLAGAPYEQYT. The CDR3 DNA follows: TGTGCCACCAGCTTGGCGGGGGCCCCCTACGAGCAGTACACC.

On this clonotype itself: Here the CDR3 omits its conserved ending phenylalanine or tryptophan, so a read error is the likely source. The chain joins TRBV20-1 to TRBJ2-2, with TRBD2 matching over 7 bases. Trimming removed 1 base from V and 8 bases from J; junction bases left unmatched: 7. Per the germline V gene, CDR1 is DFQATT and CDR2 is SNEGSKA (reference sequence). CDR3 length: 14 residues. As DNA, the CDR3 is TGCAGTGCTAGAGGGGCGGGAGTCCATGGGGAGCTGTTTATT. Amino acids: CSARGAGVHGELFI.

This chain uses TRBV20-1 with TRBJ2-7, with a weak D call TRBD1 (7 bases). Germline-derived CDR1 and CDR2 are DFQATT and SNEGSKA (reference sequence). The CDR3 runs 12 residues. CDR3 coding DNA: TGCAGCGTACGTGCAGGGGGGTACGAGCAGTACTTC. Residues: CSVRAGGYEQYF.

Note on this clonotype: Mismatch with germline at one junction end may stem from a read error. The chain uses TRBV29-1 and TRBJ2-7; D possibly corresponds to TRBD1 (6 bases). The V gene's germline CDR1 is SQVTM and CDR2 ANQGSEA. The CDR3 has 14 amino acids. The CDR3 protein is CGVQGRGDSYGQYF. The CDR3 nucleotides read TGCGGCGTACAGGGTAGAGGAGATTCCTACGGGCAGTACTTC.

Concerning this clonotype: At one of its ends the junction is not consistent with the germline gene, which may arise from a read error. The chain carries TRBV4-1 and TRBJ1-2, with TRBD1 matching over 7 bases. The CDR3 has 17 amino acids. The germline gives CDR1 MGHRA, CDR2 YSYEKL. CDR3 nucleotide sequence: TGCGCCAGCAACCAACAACCCTTGACAGGGCCTCACTATGGCTACACCTTC. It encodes CASNQQPLTGPHYGYTF.